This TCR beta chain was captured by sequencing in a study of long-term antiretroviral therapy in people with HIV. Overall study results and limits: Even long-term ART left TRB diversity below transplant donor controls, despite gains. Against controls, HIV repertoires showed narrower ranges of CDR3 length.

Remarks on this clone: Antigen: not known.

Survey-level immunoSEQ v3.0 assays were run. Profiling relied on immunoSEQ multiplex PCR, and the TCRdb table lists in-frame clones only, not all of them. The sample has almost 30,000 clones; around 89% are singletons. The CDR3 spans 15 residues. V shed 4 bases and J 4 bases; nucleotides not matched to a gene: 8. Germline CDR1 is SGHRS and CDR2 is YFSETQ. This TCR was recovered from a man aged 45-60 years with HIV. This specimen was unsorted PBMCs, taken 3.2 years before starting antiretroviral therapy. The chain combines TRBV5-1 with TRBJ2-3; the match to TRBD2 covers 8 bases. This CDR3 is CASSLGLVDADTQYF. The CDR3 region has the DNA TGCGCCAGCAGCCTGGGACTAGTTGACGCAGATACGCAGTATTTT.